This T cell receptor (beta chain) was recovered during a study of T cells after yellow fever vaccination. Study in general: Researchers used SMART-Seq v4 Ultra Low Input to prepare fractions that had low cell numbers. Study conclusions and caveats: After the booster, approximately 95% of CD4 and just over 85% of CD8 primary-response clones were re-detected. Clonotype sharing between CD4 and CD8 compartments was small. Contaminating bulk clonotypes could be abundant in FACS-sorted repertoires.

Turning to this clonotype: Its antigen is currently unknown.

TCRdb processed the 5' RACE reads anew with MiXCR; each CDR3 protein has one entry. The sample shows under 150,000 distinct CDR3 sequences, 13% to 15% of them seen only once. This TCR came from a young man who received the YFV17D yellow fever vaccine. The sequencing here drew on CD8+ T cells sorted from PBMCs, taken 5 days after the yellow fever booster vaccination.

CDR3 nucleotide sequence: TGTGCCAGCAGCAAAGATGTCCTCTCTGGAAACACCATATATTTT. Amino acids: CASSKDVLSGNTIYF. The rearrangement links TRBV21-1 to TRBJ1-3; the table's D call, TRBD1, has no DNA check behind it. TRBV21-1 is deemed a pseudogene. This CDR3 contains 15 residues.